Each of the 14 T cell receptor beta chains below was sequenced from the same sample in a study of T cells in Graves' hyperthyroidism and ophthalmopathy. TCR beta CDR3 region amplification was performed from RNA transcripts. HTBI primers were used for first-round RT-PCR of the TCR CDR3. From the multiplex PCR reads, TCRdb called clonotypes with MiXCR, one entry per CDR3 protein. The sample contains 550,000 to 700,000 distinct CDR3 sequences, approximately 15% of which appear only once. The sample was blood. Source of these receptors: a woman between 40 and 50 years old with Graves' ophthalmopathy.

This clonotype was seen many times. The chain recombines TRBV27 with TRBJ1-5; possibly TRBD1 for D (5 bases). Germline V CDR1 and CDR2: MNHEY, SMNVEV (reference sequence). The CDR3 extends over 15 amino acids. Between the trimmed V and J ends, which lost 1 base and 6 bases, there was a span of 13 bases. CDR3 residues: CASSLLGVHGQPQHF. CDR3 sequence (DNA): TGTGCCAGCAGTTTATTGGGGGTCCACGGTCAGCCCCAGCATTTT.

This clonotype has at least ten counts. The chain links TRBV28 to TRBJ1-5; tentative D call: TRBD1 (6 bases). This CDR3 is built from 14 residues. V gave up 5 bases and J gave up 0 bases, with 8 bases separating them. Germline CDR1 MDHEN, CDR2 SYDVKM. This CDR3 is CASSAGDSNQPQHF. CDR3 DNA sequence: TGTGCCAGCAGTGCAGGGGATAGCAATCAGCCCCAGCATTTT. The full variable domain, rest sourced from reference TRBV28 and TRBJ1-5, is DVKVTQSSRYLVKRTGEKVFLECVQDMDHENMFWYRQDPGLGLRLIYFSYDVKMKEKGDIPEGYSVSREKKERFSLILESASTNQTSMYLCASSAGDSNQPQHFGDGTRLSIL.

Ten or more counts support this clonotype. The chain employs TRBV29-1 and TRBJ1-1; D perhaps matches TRBD1 (5 bases). Germline V gene sequence: CDR1 SQVTM, CDR2 ANQGSEA. V shed 3 bases and J shed 1 base, with 9 bases lying between them. The CDR3 extends over 13 amino acids. CDR3 in amino acids: CSVDGTENTEAFF. DNA of the CDR3: TGCAGCGTTGATGGGACGGAGAACACTGAAGCTTTCTTT.

The sample holds many counts of this clonotype. This may be a read error, as it is one base from a much larger clone. The chain has TRBV7-8 and TRBJ1-3; possible D gene TRBD1, 5 bases. Trimming pared 0 bases from V and 6 bases from J, leaving 6 bases between. Germline V gene lookup returns CDR1 SGHVS and CDR2 FQNEAQ. The CDR3 covers 13 residues. CDR3 protein: CASSLARVNTIYF. The CDR3 nucleotides are TGTGCCAGCAGCTTAGCCAGGGTAAACACCATATATTTT.

This clonotype was observed many times. J is TRBJ1-3 and V is TRBV28; possibly TRBD1 for D (5 bases). Germline values: CDR1 MDHEN, CDR2 SYDVKM. The CDR3 runs 15 residues. Trimming pared 3 bases from V and 0 bases from J, leaving 9 bases between. CDR3 coding DNA: TGTGCCAGCAGTTTGCGACAGAGCTCTGGAAACACCATATATTTT. Encoded protein: CASSLRQSSGNTIYF.

The chain carries TRBV12-3 or TRBV12-4 and TRBJ2-7; 9 bases are shared with TRBD1. With V trimmed by 4 bases and J by 7 bases, 14 bases remained unmatched. This CDR3 spans 16 amino acids. The CDR3: CASSSTEGTGRREQYF. DNA of the CDR3: TGTGCCAGCAGTTCTACGGAGGGGACAGGGAGGAGGGAGCAGTACTTC.

This clonotype came up many times. The rearrangement joins TRBV6-1 to TRBJ1-5; possible D gene TRBD1, 5 bases. This CDR3 comprises 14 residues. The germline CDR1 and CDR2 sequences are MNHNS and SASEGT. Trimming removed 6 bases from V and 9 bases from J, with 18 bases in between. The CDR3 DNA sequence: TGTGCCAGCAGCGGGGAGCTGGGGGTCACGCCCCAGCATTTT. Residues: CASSGELGVTPQHF.

This clonotype appeared many times. The J gene is TRBJ2-7, the V gene TRBV4-1; 9 bases line up with TRBD2. With V trimmed by 4 bases and J by 2 bases, 6 bases remained unmatched. The CDR3 covers 15 residues. Germline lookup yields CDR1 MGHRA and CDR2 YSYEKL. The CDR3 protein is CASSRGLAATYEQYF. The CDR3, as DNA: TGCGCCAGCAGCCGGGGACTAGCTGCGACCTACGAGCAGTACTTC.

V is TRBV5-7 and J is TRBJ2-2; 9 bases match TRBD1. TRBV5-7 is assigned to the ORF class and has an uncertain function. The trim removed 4 bases at V and 5 bases at J, leaving 3 bases unmatched. This CDR3 has 14 amino acids. CDR3 sequence reads: CASSGGTGTGELFF. The CDR3 DNA is TGTGCCAGCAGCGGCGGGACAGGGACCGGGGAGCTGTTTTTT.

This chain connects TRBV5-1 to TRBJ1-1; D unclear. The CDR3 runs to 11 residues. The germline V and J ends were trimmed by 7 bases and 6 bases, with 10 bases remaining between them. Looked up from germline, CDR1 is SGHRS and CDR2 is YFSETQ. The CDR3, as DNA: TGCGCCAGCCCATTAGGAGCTGAAGCTTTCTTT. Translating it yields CASPLGAEAFF.

This clonotype was observed many times. The chain carries TRBV2 and TRBJ1-2; 9 bases are a match to TRBD1. Germline V lookup: CDR1 SNHLY, CDR2 FYNNEI. V lost 6 bases to trimming and J lost 7 bases; unmatched junction nucleotides: 6. This CDR3 has 13 amino acids. The CDR3 is CASRGQGVTGYTF. The DNA for the CDR3 is TGTGCCAGCAGGGGACAGGGTGTCACTGGCTACACCTTC.

This clonotype was counted ten times or more. The chain employs TRBV7-8 and TRBJ2-7; D is undetermined. There are 14 residues in the CDR3. Trimming left V 2 bases short and J 1 base short, with 9 bases between. Looked up from germline, CDR1 is SGHVS and CDR2 is FQNEAQ. The CDR3 is CASSLYERSYEQYF. In nucleotides, the CDR3 is TGTGCCAGCAGCTTATACGAGAGGTCCTACGAGCAGTACTTC.

The chain employs TRBV11-2 and TRBJ2-7, with 8 bases that match TRBD1. CDR1 and CDR2 (germline): SGHAT, FQNNGV. The CDR3 has 15 amino acids. Trimming removed 5 bases from V and 2 bases from J; junction bases left unmatched: 8. This CDR3 is CASSVRDRIAYEQYF. CDR3 sequence (DNA): TGTGCCAGCAGCGTCCGGGACAGGATCGCCTACGAGCAGTACTTC. Drawing the rest from reference TRBV11-2 and TRBJ2-7, the complete variable domain is EAGVAQSPRYKIIEKRQSVAFWCNPISGHATLYWYQQILGQGPKLLIQFQNNGVVDDSQLPKDRFSAERLKGVDSTLKIQPAKLEDSAVYLCASSVRDRIAYEQYFGPGTRLTVT.

This sequence joins TRBV7-9 and TRBJ1-2; D is uncertain. The CDR3 contains 13 residues. CDR1 and CDR2 (germline): SEHNR, FQNEAQ (reference sequence). Trimming took 1 base from V and 4 from J, leaving 7 bases between them. Here the CDR3 DNA reads TGTGCCAGCAGCTTAGTGGAGTCCTATGGCTACACCTTC. This gives the protein CASSLVESYGYTF.